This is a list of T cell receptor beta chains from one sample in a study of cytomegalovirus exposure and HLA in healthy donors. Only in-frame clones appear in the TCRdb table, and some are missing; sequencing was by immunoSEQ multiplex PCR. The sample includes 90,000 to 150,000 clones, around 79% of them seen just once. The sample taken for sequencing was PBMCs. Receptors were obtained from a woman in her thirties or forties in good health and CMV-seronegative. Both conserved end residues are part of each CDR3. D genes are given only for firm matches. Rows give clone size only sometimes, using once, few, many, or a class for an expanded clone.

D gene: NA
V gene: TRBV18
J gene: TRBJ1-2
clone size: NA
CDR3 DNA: TGTGCCAGCTCACCGCGACAGGAAGATGGCTACACCTTC
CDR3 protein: CASSPRQEDGYTF

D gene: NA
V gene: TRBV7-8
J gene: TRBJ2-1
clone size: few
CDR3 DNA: TGTGCCAGCAGCTTAGCGAGAACTGGCAATGAGCAGTTCTTC
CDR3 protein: CASSLARTGNEQFF

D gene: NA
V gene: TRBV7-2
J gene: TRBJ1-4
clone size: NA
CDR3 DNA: TGTGCCAGCAGCTTAGTAGGGGGGGCCCCGGAAAAACTGTTTTTT
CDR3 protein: CASSLVGGAPEKLFF

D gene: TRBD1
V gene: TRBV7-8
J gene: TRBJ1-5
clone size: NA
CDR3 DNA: TGTGCCAGCAGCTTAGCCGGACAGGGTCGCAATCAGCCCCAGCATTTT
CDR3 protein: CASSLAGQGRNQPQHF

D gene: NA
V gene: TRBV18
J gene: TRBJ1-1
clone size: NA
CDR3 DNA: TGTGCCAGCACACCCCGGGGAGTCACTGAAGCTTTCTTT
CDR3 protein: CASTPRGVTEAFF

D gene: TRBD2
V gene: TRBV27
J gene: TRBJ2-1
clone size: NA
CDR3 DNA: TGTGCCAGCAATTCCCCTCTAGCGGGCAAATACAATGAGCAGTTCTTC
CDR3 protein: CASNSPLAGKYNEQFF

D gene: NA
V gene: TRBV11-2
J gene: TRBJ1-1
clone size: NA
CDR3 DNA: TGTGCCAGCAGATTTGGGCCCGAGGGGAACACTGAAGCTTTCTTT
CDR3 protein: CASRFGPEGNTEAFF

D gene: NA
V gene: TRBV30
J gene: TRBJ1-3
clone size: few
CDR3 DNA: TGTGCCTGGAGTGTATCGGGTGACGGAAACACCATATATTTT
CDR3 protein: CAWSVSGDGNTIYF

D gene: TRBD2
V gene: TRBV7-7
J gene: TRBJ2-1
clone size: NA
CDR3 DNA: TGTGCCAGCAGCCCAGGAGCGGGGAATGAGCAGTTCTTC
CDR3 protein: CASSPGAGNEQFF

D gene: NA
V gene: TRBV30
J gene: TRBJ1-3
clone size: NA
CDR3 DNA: TGTGCCTGGAGTGCGACAGGATGCTCTGGAAACACCATATATTTT
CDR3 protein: CAWSATGCSGNTIYF

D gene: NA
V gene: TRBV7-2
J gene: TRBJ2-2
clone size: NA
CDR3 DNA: TGTGCCAGCCATGGGAGAAACACCGGGGAGCTGTTTTTT
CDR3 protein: CASHGRNTGELFF

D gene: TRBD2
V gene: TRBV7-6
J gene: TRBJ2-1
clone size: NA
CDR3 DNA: TGTGCCAGCACCCTAGGCAGCGGGGGGGCCTCCAATGAGCAGTTCTTC
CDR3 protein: CASTLGSGGASNEQFF

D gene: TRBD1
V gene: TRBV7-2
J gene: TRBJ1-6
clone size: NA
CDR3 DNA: TGTGCCAGCAGCTTCGGACAGGTCGGGGTTCGTAATTCACCCCTCCACTTT
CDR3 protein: CASSFGQVGVRNSPLHF

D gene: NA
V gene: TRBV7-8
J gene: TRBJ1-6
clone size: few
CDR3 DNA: TGTGCCAGCAGGACATCTCTCGGGGATAATTCACCCCTCCACTTT
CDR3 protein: CASRTSLGDNSPLHF

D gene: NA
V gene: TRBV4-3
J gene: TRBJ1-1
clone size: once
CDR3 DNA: TGCGCCAGCAGCCAAGATGCTGGATGGGGGGGTTTCAACACTGAAGCTTTCTTT
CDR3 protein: CASSQDAGWGGFNTEAFF

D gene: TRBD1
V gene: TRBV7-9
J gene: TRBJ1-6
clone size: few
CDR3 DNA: TGTGCCAGCAGCTTAGAAGGGGGCATGGCTTCACCCCTCCACTTT
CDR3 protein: CASSLEGGMASPLHF

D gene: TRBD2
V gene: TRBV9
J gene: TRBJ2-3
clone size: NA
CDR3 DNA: TGTGCCAGCACGCCGGGAGGGAGCACAGATACGCAGTATTTT
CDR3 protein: CASTPGGSTDTQYF

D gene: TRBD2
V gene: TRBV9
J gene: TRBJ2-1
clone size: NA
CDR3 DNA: TGTGCCAGCAGCTCGCGGACTAGCGGGGGGGCCGGTAATGAGCAGTTCTTC
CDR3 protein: CASSSRTSGGAGNEQFF

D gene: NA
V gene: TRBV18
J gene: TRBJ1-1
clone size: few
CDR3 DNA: TGTGCCAGCTCACCACGACTGACGAACACTGAAGCTTTCTTT
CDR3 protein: CASSPRLTNTEAFF

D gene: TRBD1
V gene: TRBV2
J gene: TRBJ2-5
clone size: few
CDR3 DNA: TGTGCCAGCACATTGGGACAGCAAGAGACCCAGTACTTC
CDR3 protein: CASTLGQQETQYF

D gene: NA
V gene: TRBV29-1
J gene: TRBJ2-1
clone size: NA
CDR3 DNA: TGCAGCGTTGGCCTCGTAAATACTGGGACTTCGGGGAATGAGCAGTTCTTC
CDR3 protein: CSVGLVNTGTSGNEQFF